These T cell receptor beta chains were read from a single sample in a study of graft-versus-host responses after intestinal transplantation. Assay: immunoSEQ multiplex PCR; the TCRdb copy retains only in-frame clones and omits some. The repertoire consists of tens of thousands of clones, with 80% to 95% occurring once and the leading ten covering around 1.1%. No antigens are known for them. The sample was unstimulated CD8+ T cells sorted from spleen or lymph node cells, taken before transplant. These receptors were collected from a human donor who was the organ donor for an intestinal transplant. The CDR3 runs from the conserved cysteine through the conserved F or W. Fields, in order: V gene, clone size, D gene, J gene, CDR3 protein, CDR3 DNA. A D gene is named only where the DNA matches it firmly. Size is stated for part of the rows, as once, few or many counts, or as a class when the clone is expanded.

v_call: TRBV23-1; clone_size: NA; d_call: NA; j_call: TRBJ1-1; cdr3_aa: CASSQWLANTEAFF; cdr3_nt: TGCGCCAGCAGTCAGTGGTTGGCGAACACTGAAGCTTTCTTT
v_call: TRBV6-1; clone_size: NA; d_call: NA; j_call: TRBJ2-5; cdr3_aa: CASSEGRDLETQYF; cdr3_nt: TGTGCCAGCAGTGAGGGCAGGGACTTGGAGACCCAGTACTTC
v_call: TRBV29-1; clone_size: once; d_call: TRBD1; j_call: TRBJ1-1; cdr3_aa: CSVVGGQGDTEAFF; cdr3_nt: TGCAGCGTTGTGGGGGGACAGGGAGACACTGAAGCTTTCTTT
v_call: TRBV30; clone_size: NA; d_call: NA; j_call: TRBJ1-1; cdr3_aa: CAWDSNTEAFF; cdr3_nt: TGTGCCTGGGACAGTAACACTGAAGCTTTCTTT
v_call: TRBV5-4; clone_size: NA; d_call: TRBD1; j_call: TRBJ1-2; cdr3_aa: CASSSGTGLDYGYTF; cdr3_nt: TGTGCCAGCAGCTCAGGGACAGGCCTTGACTATGGCTACACCTTC
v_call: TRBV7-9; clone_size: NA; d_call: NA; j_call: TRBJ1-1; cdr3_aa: CASSTGEEFEAFF; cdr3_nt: TGTGCCAGCAGCACCGGGGAGGAGTTTGAAGCTTTCTTT
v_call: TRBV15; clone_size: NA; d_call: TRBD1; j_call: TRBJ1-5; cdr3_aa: CATSTNRGDNQPQHF; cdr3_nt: TGTGCCACCAGCACTAACAGGGGGGACAATCAGCCCCAGCATTTT
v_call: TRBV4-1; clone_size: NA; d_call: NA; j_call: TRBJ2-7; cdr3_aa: CASSPKNPRERFYEQYF; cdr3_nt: TGCGCCAGCAGCCCCAAGAATCCCCGGGAGAGGTTCTACGAGCAGTACTTC
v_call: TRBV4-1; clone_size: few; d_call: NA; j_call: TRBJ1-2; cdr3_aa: CASSQVGAARYGYTF; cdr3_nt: TGCGCCAGCAGCCAAGTAGGAGCAGCCAGATATGGCTACACCTTC
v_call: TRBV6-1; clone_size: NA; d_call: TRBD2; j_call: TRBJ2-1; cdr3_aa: CASSALAGGPRNEQFF; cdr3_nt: TGTGCCAGCAGTGCCTTAGCGGGAGGGCCGCGCAATGAGCAGTTCTTC
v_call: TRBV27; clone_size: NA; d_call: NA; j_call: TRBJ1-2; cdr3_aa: CASSLSGGGYGYTF; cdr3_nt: TGTGCCAGCAGTTTGTCTGGAGGCGGCTATGGCTACACCTTC
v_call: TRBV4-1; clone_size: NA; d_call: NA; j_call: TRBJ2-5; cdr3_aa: CASSHRRDFRETQYF; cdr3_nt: TGCGCCAGCAGCCACCGCCGGGACTTCAGAGAGACCCAGTACTTC
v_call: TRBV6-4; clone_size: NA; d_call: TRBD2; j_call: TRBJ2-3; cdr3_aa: CASSEGTSRADTQYF; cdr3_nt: TGTGCCAGCAGTGAAGGGACTAGCAGGGCAGATACGCAGTATTTT
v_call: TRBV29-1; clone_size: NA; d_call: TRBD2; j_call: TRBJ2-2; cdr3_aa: CSVGTRNTGELFF; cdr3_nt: TGCAGCGTGGGGACTAGAAACACCGGGGAGCTGTTTTTT
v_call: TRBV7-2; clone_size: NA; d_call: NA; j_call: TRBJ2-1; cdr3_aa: CASSDSTPWEEQFF; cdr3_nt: TGTGCCAGCAGCGATTCCACCCCGTGGGAGGAGCAGTTCTTC
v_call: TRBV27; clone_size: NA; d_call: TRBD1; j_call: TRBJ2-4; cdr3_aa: CASSSPGQGAIQYF; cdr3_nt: TGTGCCAGCAGTTCACCGGGACAGGGAGCCATTCAGTACTTC
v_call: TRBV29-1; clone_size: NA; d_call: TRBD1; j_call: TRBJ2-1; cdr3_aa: CSVGGTGNNEQFF; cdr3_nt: TGCAGCGTTGGAGGGACAGGGAACAATGAGCAGTTCTTC
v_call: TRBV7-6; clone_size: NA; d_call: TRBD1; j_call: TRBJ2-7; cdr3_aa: CASSPPAGGGEQYF; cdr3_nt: TGTGCCAGCAGCCCCCCGGCAGGGGGCGGCGAGCAGTACTTC
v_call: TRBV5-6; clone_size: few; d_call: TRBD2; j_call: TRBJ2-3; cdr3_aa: CASSRVGLAGADTQYF; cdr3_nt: TGTGCCAGCAGCCGAGTGGGACTAGCGGGGGCAGATACGCAGTATTTT
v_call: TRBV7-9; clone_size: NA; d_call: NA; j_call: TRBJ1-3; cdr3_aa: CASSVGPSGNTIYF; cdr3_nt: TGTGCCAGCAGCGTCGGTCCGTCTGGAAACACCATATATTTT
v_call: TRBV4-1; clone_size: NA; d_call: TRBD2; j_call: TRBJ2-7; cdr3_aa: CASSRLGRGDYEQYF; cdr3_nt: TGCGCCAGCAGCCGCCTTGGGCGGGGGGACTACGAGCAGTACTTC
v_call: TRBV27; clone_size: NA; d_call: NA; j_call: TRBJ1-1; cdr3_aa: CASSLLGTGEAFF; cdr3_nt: TGTGCCAGCAGTTTGTTAGGCACAGGGGAAGCTTTCTTT
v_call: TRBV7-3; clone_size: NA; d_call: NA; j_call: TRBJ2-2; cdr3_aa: CASSLTLATSVTSTGELFF; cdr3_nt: TGTGCCAGCAGCTTAACCTTAGCAACCAGCGTTACAAGCACCGGGGAGCTGTTTTTT
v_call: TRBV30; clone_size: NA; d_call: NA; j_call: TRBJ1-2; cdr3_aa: CAWSSNPGYGYTF; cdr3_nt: TGTGCCTGGAGCTCTAACCCCGGGTATGGCTACACCTTC
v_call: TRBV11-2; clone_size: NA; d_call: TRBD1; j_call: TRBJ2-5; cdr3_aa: CASSPGQATQETQYF; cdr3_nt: TGTGCCAGCAGCCCGGGACAGGCTACGCAAGAGACCCAGTACTTC
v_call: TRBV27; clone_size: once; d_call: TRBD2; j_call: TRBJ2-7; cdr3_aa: CASSLGLAAYEQYF; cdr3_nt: TGTGCCAGCAGTTTAGGGCTAGCGGCCTACGAGCAGTACTTC
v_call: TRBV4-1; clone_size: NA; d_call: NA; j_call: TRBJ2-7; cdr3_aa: CASSPIGGGGEQYF; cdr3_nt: TGCGCCAGCAGCCCTATCGGGGGTGGGGGTGAGCAGTACTTC
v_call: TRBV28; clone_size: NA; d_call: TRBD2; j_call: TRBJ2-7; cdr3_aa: CATERDSSYEQYF; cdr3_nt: TGTGCCACCGAGCGGGATTCCTCCTACGAGCAGTACTTC
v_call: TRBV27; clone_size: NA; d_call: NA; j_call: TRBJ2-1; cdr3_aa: CASSPLALYNEQFF; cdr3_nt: TGTGCCAGCAGTCCCCTGGCCCTCTACAATGAGCAGTTCTTC
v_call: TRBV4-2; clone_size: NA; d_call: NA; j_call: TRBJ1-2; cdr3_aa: CASSQDQQGGVTDGYTF; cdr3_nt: TGTGCCAGCAGCCAAGATCAGCAAGGGGGGGTAACAGATGGCTACACCTTC
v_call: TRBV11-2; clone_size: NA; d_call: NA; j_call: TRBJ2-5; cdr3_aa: CASSFWGESQETQYF; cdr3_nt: TGTGCCAGCAGCTTCTGGGGGGAATCTCAAGAGACCCAGTACTTC
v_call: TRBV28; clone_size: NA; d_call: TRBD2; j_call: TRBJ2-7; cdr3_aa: CASSFRGTSSYEQYF; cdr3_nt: TGTGCCAGCAGTTTTAGAGGGACTAGCTCCTACGAGCAGTACTTC
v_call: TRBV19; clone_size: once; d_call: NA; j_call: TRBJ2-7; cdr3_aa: CASSIGQGGDEQYF; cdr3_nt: TGTGCCAGTAGTATCGGACAGGGAGGGGACGAGCAGTACTTC
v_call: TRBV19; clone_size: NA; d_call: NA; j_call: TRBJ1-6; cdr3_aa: CASSSFIPPANFGEGLRYNSPLHF; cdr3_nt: TGTGCCAGTAGTTCCTTCATCCCGCCCGCGAACTTCGGGGAGGGCTTACGGTATAATTCACCCCTCCACTTT
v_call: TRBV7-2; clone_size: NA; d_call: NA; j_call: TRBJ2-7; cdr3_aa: CASSWTWDEQYF; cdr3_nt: TGTGCCAGCAGTTGGACTTGGGACGAGCAGTACTTC
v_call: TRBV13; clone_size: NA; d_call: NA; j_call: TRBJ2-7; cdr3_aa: CASSLVSVEGFYEQYF; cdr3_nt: TGTGCCAGCAGCTTGGTGTCCGTGGAGGGGTTCTACGAGCAGTACTTC
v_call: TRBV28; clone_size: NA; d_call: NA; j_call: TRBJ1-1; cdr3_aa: CASSFRGNTEAFF; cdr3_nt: TGTGCCAGCAGTTTCCGAGGGAACACTGAAGCTTTCTTT
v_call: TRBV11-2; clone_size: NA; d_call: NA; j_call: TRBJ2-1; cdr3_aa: CASSFQPGNNEQFF; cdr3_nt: TGTGCCAGCAGCTTCCAGCCGGGTAACAATGAGCAGTTCTTC
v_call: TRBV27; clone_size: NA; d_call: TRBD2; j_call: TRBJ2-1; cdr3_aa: CASSLWGGGHEQFF; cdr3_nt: TGTGCCAGCAGTTTATGGGGCGGGGGGCATGAGCAGTTCTTC
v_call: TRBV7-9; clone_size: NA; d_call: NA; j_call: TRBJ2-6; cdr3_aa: CASSPLPGTFFSGANVLTF; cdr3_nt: TGTGCCAGCAGCCCCCTGCCCGGGACATTTTTCTCTGGGGCCAACGTCCTGACTTTC
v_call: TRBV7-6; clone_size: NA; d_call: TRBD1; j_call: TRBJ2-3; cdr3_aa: CASSLRTGYTDTQYF; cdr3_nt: TGTGCCAGCAGCTTACGGACAGGGTATACAGATACGCAGTATTTT
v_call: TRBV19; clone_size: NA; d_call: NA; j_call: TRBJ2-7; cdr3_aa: CASSIIAPGEQYF; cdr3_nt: TGTGCCAGTAGTATCATAGCACCGGGGGAGCAGTACTTC
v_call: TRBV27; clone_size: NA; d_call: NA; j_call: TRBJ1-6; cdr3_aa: CASSLRGSPLHF; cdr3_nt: TGTGCCAGCAGCCTCAGGGGTTCACCCCTCCACTTT
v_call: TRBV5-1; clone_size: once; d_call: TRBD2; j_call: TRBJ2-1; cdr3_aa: CASSLGRWTSGRDYNEQFF; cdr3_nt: TGCGCCAGCAGCTTGGGTCGGTGGACTAGCGGGAGGGACTACAATGAGCAGTTCTTC
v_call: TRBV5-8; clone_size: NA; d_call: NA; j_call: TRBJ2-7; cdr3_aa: CASSFPGDYEQYF; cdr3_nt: TGTGCCAGCAGCTTCCCCGGTGACTACGAGCAGTACTTC
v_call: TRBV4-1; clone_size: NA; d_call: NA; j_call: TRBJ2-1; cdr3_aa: CASSQGALAYLSLSSYNEQFF; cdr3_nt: TGCGCCAGCAGCCAGGGGGCGTTGGCGTACCTCAGCCTGAGCTCCTACAATGAGCAGTTCTTC
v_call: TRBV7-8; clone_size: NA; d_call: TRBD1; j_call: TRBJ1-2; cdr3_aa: CASSRDRVGGYTF; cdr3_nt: TGTGCCAGCAGCCGAGACAGGGTAGGAGGCTACACCTTC
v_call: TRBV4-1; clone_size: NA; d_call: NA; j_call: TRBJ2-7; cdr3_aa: CASSHFPRGNEQYF; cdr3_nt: TGCGCCAGCAGCCATTTTCCCAGGGGCAACGAGCAGTACTTC